The text below deals with one TCR beta chain. The sample is drawn from a study of molecular identifiers for immune sequencing clone quantification. A single record per CDR3 protein comes from TCRdb applying MiXCR to the PCR reads. The table lists hundreds of thousands of distinct CDR3 sequences, approximately 20% of them singletons. Per germline, CDR1 SGHVS and CDR2 FNYEAQ. This CDR3 has 14 residues. The V end lost 8 bases, the J end lost 8 bases, and 16 bases lay between the germline ends. The receptor's source is a human donor in good health. Some libraries in this study had Jurkat cell RNA spiked in. The rearrangement joins TRBV7-6 to TRBJ1-6, with a possible D match to TRBD1 (5 bases). Sequencing input: naive CD8+ T cells from blood, with Jurkat cell RNA spiked in. Subset indicated: FACS-sorted CD8+CD4-CCR7+CD45RA+ naive T cells. The CDR3 bases are TGTGCCAGCGGCGAGGCAGGGCCCTATTCACCCCTCCACTTT. Translating it yields CASGEAGPYSPLHF. The full variable domain, its missing parts supplied by reference TRBV7-6 and TRBJ1-6, is GAGVSQSPRYKVTKRGQDVALRCDPISGHVSLYWYRQALGQGPEFLTYFNYEAQQDKSGLPNDRFSAERPEGSISTLTIQRTEQRDSAMYRCASGEAGPYSPLHFGNGTRLTVT.